These 14 T cell receptor beta chains originate from one sample sequenced in a study of lymphopenia after photon versus proton radiotherapy. Using immunoSEQ multiplex PCR, the repertoire was profiled, and TCRdb retains in-frame clones only, with some absent. The table includes roughly 26,000 clones, more than 80% detected once. The sequenced sample was peripheral blood, obtained from a patient treated with photon-based radiotherapy. These receptors were taken from a middle-aged man with gastric cancer.

The J gene is TRBJ2-1, the V gene TRBV7-9; 7 nucleotides match TRBD1. CDR3 length: 15 amino acids. Per the germline V gene, CDR1 is SEHNR and CDR2 is FQNEAQ (reference sequence). J was trimmed by 3 bases and V by 5 bases; bases with no gene match: 7. CDR3 sequence: CASSPQGQLYNEQFF. CDR3 coding DNA: TGTGCCAGCAGCCCACAGGGGCAGCTCTACAATGAGCAGTTCTTC.

The chain is built from TRBV7-9 and TRBJ1-2; possibly TRBD1 for D (6 bases). Germline CDR1 is SEHNR and CDR2 is FQNEAQ (reference sequence). With 3 bases removed from V and 7 bases from J, the gap between germline ends came to 18 bases. This CDR3 is built from 15 residues. The CDR3 loop reads CASSFLGGSGSGYTF. For the CDR3, the DNA is TGTGCCAGCAGCTTCTTAGGGGGTTCAGGGTCTGGCTACACCTTC. Complete variable domain (other parts from reference TRBV7-9 and TRBJ1-2): DTGVSQNPRHKITKRGQNVTFRCDPISEHNRLYWYRQTLGQGPEFLTYFQNEAQLEKSRLLSDRFSAERPKGSFSTLEIQRTEQGDSAMYLCASSFLGGSGSGYTFGSGTRLTVV.

A note on this clone: Other DNA variants within this sample encode the same CDR3. CDR3 in DNA: TGTGCCAGCAGCCTTGAGACCTACACTGAAGCTTTCTTT. Protein: CASSLETYTEAFF. The chain joins TRBV7-6 to TRBJ1-1; D is undetermined. With 5 bases removed from V and 3 bases from J, the gap between germline ends came to 10 bases. CDR1 and CDR2 (germline): SGHVS, FNYEAQ. The CDR3 totals 13 residues. Together with reference TRBV7-6 and TRBJ1-1, the CDR3 gives the full variable domain: GAGVSQSPRYKVTKRGQDVALRCDPISGHVSLYWYRQALGQGPEFLTYFNYEAQQDKSGLPNDRFSAERPEGSISTLTIQRTEQRDSAMYRCASSLETYTEAFFGQGTRLTVV.

J is TRBJ1-3 and V is TRBV30; D is unresolved. Trimming left V 0 bases short and J 2 bases short, with 5 bases between. The V gene's germline CDR1 is GTSNPN and CDR2 SVGIG (reference sequence). CDR3 size: 13 residues. The CDR3 reads CAWSVVAGNTIYF. The CDR3 DNA reads TGTGCCTGGAGTGTAGTGGCTGGAAACACCATATATTTT.

The chain carries TRBV6-1 and TRBJ1-6; possible D gene TRBD1, 5 bases. The CDR3 runs 14 residues. Deletions cut 4 bases from V and 5 bases from J, with 9 bases between. Germline lookup yields CDR1 MNHNS and CDR2 SASEGT. The CDR3: CASSVGGDNSPLHF. In nucleotides, the CDR3 is TGTGCCAGCAGTGTAGGAGGGGATAATTCACCCCTCCACTTT.

The rearrangement uses TRBV27 and TRBJ2-1; no clear D gene. Deletions cut 5 bases from V and 4 bases from J, with 12 bases between. The CDR3 is made up of 14 amino acids. CDR1 is MNHEY, CDR2 SMNVEV, per germline (reference sequence). The CDR3, as DNA: TGTGCCAGCAGTCTAACAGAAACATACAATGAGCAGTTCTTC. This gives the protein CASSLTETYNEQFF.

The chain employs TRBV2 and TRBJ1-1; D unclear. The CDR3 loop spans 13 amino acids. V lost 4 bases to trimming and J lost 0 bases, with 6 bases between them. Germline lookup yields CDR1 SNHLY and CDR2 FYNNEI. Written as DNA, the CDR3 is TGTGCCAGCAGTGCAGTGATGAACACTGAAGCTTTCTTT. It codes for CASSAVMNTEAFF.

The chain joins TRBV7-2 to TRBJ2-7; D is possibly TRBD1 (6 bases). From germline, CDR1 is SGHTA and CDR2 FQGNSA. V was cut by 5 bases and J by 2 bases, with 13 bases left in between. This CDR3 spans 14 amino acids. The DNA for the CDR3 is TGTGCCAGCAGCCCAGGGGCACCGCCCTACGAGCAGTACTTC. Amino acid sequence: CASSPGAPPYEQYF.

The chain has TRBV27 and TRBJ1-1; D is unresolved. The CDR3 is made up of 13 amino acids. Per germline, CDR1 MNHEY and CDR2 SMNVEV (reference sequence). Between the trimmed V and J ends, which lost 2 bases and 1 base, there was a span of 5 bases. In DNA, the CDR3 is TGTGCCAGCAGTTTAAACTGGAACACTGAAGCTTTCTTT. Its protein is CASSLNWNTEAFF.

The V call is TRBV6-1, the J call TRBJ1-1; 7 nucleotides align to TRBD1. Germline lookup yields CDR1 MNHNS and CDR2 SASEGT. The CDR3 runs to 14 residues. After removal of 5 bases from V and 5 bases from J, the junction contained 8 bases not matched to a gene. In DNA, the CDR3 is TGTGCCAGCAGTACAGGGGCCTCGTGGACTGAAGCTTTCTTT. Its translation is CASSTGASWTEAFF.

This sequence joins TRBV19 and TRBJ2-3; 7 bases match TRBD1. CDR1 and CDR2 (germline): LNHDA, SQIVND (reference sequence). Trimming took 3 bases from V and 0 from J; bases not matched to a gene: 6. The CDR3 loop spans 16 amino acids. CDR3 coding DNA: TGTGCCAGTAGTATCAGGACAGGAACTAGCACAGATACGCAGTATTTT. This encodes CASSIRTGTSTDTQYF.

The V gene is TRBV10-3, the J gene TRBJ2-2, with D tentatively TRBD1 (7 bases). CDR3 length: 15 amino acids. V lost 4 bases and J 4 bases, leaving 13 bases between the germline ends. The germline V gene has CDR1 ENHRY and CDR2 SYGVKD. CDR3 amino acids: CAISVGQGGTGELFF. As DNA, the CDR3 is TGTGCCATCAGTGTGGGGCAGGGGGGCACCGGGGAGCTGTTTTTT.

This clone was detected only a few times. The chain recombines TRBV25-1 with TRBJ1-4; D is unclear. The V gene lost 1 base and the J gene lost 8 bases, with 14 bases spanning the gap. Looked up from germline, CDR1 is MGHDK and CDR2 is SYGVNS. CDR3 length equals 15 residues. The CDR3 nucleotides are TGTGCCAGCAGTGAATGGGAGTCCGCAGAGGAAAAACTGTTTTTT. Translated: CASSEWESAEEKLFF.

The rearrangement links TRBV18 to TRBJ1-2; D might be TRBD1 (6 bases). V lost 2 bases and J 13 bases, leaving 14 bases between the germline ends. The CDR3 has 12 amino acids. Germline V gene sequence: CDR1 KGHSH, CDR2 LQKENI. The CDR3 reads CASSPTGGRATF. As DNA, the CDR3 is TGTGCCAGCTCACCAACTGGGGGCAGAGCCACCTTC.